The 22 T cell receptor beta chains below were found in one sample sequenced in a study of Graves' ophthalmopathy and Graves' hyperthyroidism. Amplification targeted the TCR beta CDR3 regions, with RNA transcripts as the source material. Following a first-round RT-PCR that used HTBI primers, a second-round multiplex PCR was carried out. TCRdb reprocessed the multiplex PCR reads via MiXCR and lists one record per CDR3 protein. Among 350,000 to 400,000 distinct CDR3 sequences, just over 15% were seen once, and the ten largest hold 5.5% to 7%. The material sequenced was peripheral blood. All receptors come from a woman under 30 with stable Graves' hyperthyroidism.

Ten or more counts support this clonotype. This chain links TRBV11-3 with TRBJ1-1; no clear D. Trimming removed 1 base at V and 4 bases at J, with 13 bases between. The CDR3 sequence is 15 residues long. CDR1 and CDR2 from the germline V gene are SGHNT and YENEEA. The CDR3 region is CASSLGKGLGTEAFF. The CDR3 DNA is TGTGCCAGCAGCTTAGGTAAAGGTTTGGGCACTGAAGCTTTCTTT.

At least ten counts were recorded for this clonotype. V and J are TRBV7-3 and TRBJ2-2, with D maybe TRBD2 (5 bases). CDR1 is SGHTA and CDR2 is FQGTGA in the germline V gene. Trimming left V 1 base short and J 6 bases short, with 12 bases between. CDR3 length: 15 amino acids. For the CDR3, the DNA is TGTGCCAGCAGCTTAATGAGGGTGGGGTCCGGGGAGCTGTTTTTT. Encoded protein: CASSLMRVGSGELFF.

CDR3 amino acids: CASSDSLEQYF. CDR3 bases: TGTGCCAGCAGTGACAGCTTAGAGCAGTACTTC. The chain is built from TRBV6-1 and TRBJ2-7; the D is unclear. Germline lookup yields CDR1 MNHNS and CDR2 SASEGT. This CDR3 is built from 11 residues. Trimming took off 3 bases at V and 7 bases at J, with 7 bases between the two ends.

This clonotype appeared many times. The chain uses TRBV6-5 and TRBJ2-5; TRBD1 matches at 9 bases. This CDR3 has 13 residues. Germline CDR1 reads MNHEY; CDR2 reads SVGAGI. V gave up 8 bases and J gave up 6 bases; unmatched junction bases: 7. This CDR3 is CASAGQGRQTQYF. The DNA for the CDR3 is TGTGCCAGCGCGGGACAGGGTCGACAGACCCAGTACTTC.

This clonotype appeared many times. The chain is built from TRBV20-1 and TRBJ1-1; D possibly corresponds to TRBD1 (5 bases). The CDR3 totals 11 residues. V lost 3 bases to trimming and J lost 7 bases, with 9 bases between them. Germline CDR1 DFQATT, CDR2 SNEGSKA (reference sequence). The CDR3 sequence: CSARTELEAFF. CDR3 coding DNA: TGCAGTGCTAGGACAGAACTTGAAGCTTTCTTT.

This clonotype was seen ten or more times. V is TRBV9 and J is TRBJ1-3; the D gene is possibly TRBD1 (5 bases). Trimming took 7 bases from V and 7 from J, leaving 15 bases between them. Germline V lookup: CDR1 SGDLS, CDR2 YYNGEE. The CDR3 is 13 amino acids. CDR3 residues: CASGGRPHNTIYF. The CDR3 DNA follows: TGTGCCAGCGGGGGACGGCCTCATAACACCATATATTTT.

This clonotype was detected ten times or more. The CDR3 DNA reads TGCGCCAGCAGCAAAGTCTGGTCCGGTTTGGGGGAGACCCAGTACTTC. Translating gives CASSKVWSGLGETQYF. The chain carries TRBV4-1 and TRBJ2-5; no reliable D call. Germline V gene data show CDR1 as MGHRA and CDR2 as YSYEKL. Trimming stripped 5 bases from V and 5 bases from J, with 21 bases between. The length of the CDR3 is 16 residues.

The chain uses TRBV12-3 or TRBV12-4 and TRBJ1-5; TRBD1 aligns across 7 bases. CDR3 length equals 14 residues. The V segment lost 6 bases and the J segment 7 bases; nucleotides outside the gene matches: 9. This CDR3 is CASRLTGRGQPQHF. CDR3 nucleotides: TGTGCCAGCAGACTGACAGGGAGAGGACAGCCCCAGCATTTT.

This clonotype was observed at least ten times. The rearrangement joins TRBV12-3 or TRBV12-4 to TRBJ1-5; 11 nucleotides match TRBD1. Trimming at V came to 5 bases and at J to 2 bases, leaving 5 bases not matched to a gene. The CDR3 has 16 residues. Here the CDR3 DNA reads TGTGCCAGCAGTCCCCGGACAGGGGGCGGCAATCAGCCCCAGCATTTT. Translated: CASSPRTGGGNQPQHF.

The gene calls are TRBV25-1 and TRBJ2-5, with a possible D match to TRBD2 (6 bases). This CDR3 is 17 amino acids long. Germline V gene lookup returns CDR1 MGHDK and CDR2 SYGVNS. Trimming removed 3 bases from V and 1 base from J, with 18 bases in between. The CDR3 here is CASSEGFVAGSQETQYF. DNA of the CDR3: TGTGCCAGCAGTGAGGGATTTGTCGCGGGGAGCCAAGAGACCCAGTACTTC.

The chain recombines TRBV19 with TRBJ1-1, with 7 bases aligning to TRBD1. Germline V CDR1 and CDR2: LNHDA, SQIVND (reference sequence). After removal of 7 bases from V and 4 bases from J, the junction contained 9 bases not matched to a gene. This CDR3 has 14 amino acids. This CDR3 is CASNRGPGSTEAFF. The CDR3 coding sequence is TGTGCCAGTAACAGGGGTCCTGGGTCCACTGAAGCTTTCTTT.

This clonotype was detected ten times or more. The chain joins TRBV20-1 to TRBJ1-5; 9 bases are shared with TRBD1. Germline CDR1 and CDR2: DFQATT and SNEGSKA (reference sequence). Trimming took 1 base from V and 1 from J; bases not matched to a gene: 5. The CDR3 is 16 amino acids. The CDR3 sequence: CSARVGTGISNQPQHF. The CDR3, as DNA: TGCAGTGCTAGAGTCGGGACAGGGATAAGCAATCAGCCCCAGCATTTT.

In its sample, this clonotype was seen a few times. The rearrangement uses TRBV11-2 and TRBJ1-2, with 7 bases lining up with TRBD1. The CDR3 spans 16 residues. Germline-derived CDR1 and CDR2 are SGHAT and FQNNGV. The trim removed 5 bases at V and 3 bases at J, leaving 12 bases unmatched. The CDR3 region has the DNA TGTGCCAGCAGCACTTATGCCGGGACAGAGTACTATGGCTACACCTTC. Translation: CASSTYAGTEYYGYTF.

The table lists this clonotype with many counts. The chain is built from TRBV12-3 or TRBV12-4 and TRBJ2-5, with a tentative D call TRBD2 (5 bases). The CDR3 is 13 residues long. V gave up 3 bases and J gave up 7 bases, with 12 bases separating them. The CDR3 nucleotides are TGTGCCAGCAGTTTCGGGGTCGGCGTGACCCAGTACTTC. Translated: CASSFGVGVTQYF.

This clonotype was seen more than once but under ten times. The junction departs from germline at one end; a sequencing error may be responsible. The CDR3 DNA reads TGTGCCAGCAGCCGAGGAAACATGCAGTACTTC. Protein product: CASSRGNMQYF. The chain uses TRBV3-1 and TRBJ2-4; D remains unclear. The CDR3 totals 11 residues. Germline V CDR1 and CDR2: LGHDT, YNNKEL (reference sequence). Supplemented by reference TRBV3-1 and TRBJ2-4, the full variable domain reads DTAVSQTPKYLVTQMGNDKSIKCEQNLGHDTMYWYKQDSKKFLKIMFSYNNKELIINETVPNRFSPKSPDKAHLNLHINSLELGDSAVYFCASSRGNMQYFGAGTRLSVL.

At least ten counts were recorded for this clonotype. This chain joins TRBV29-1 and TRBJ2-2; 8 bases are a match to TRBD2. Trimming cost V 3 bases and J 7 bases; bases outside gene matches: 10. The CDR3 spans 15 residues. Germline CDR1 is SQVTM and CDR2 is ANQGSEA. This chain's CDR3 is CSVEKAGGRHGELFF. DNA for the CDR3: TGCAGCGTTGAGAAGGCGGGGGGCCGTCACGGGGAGCTGTTTTTT.

This clonotype has a count of ten or more. The CDR3 coding sequence is TGTGCCAGCAGCCAAAGGGGGGGTGATCAGCCCCAGCATTTT. Residues: CASSQRGGDQPQHF. The gene calls are TRBV3-1 and TRBJ1-5; D is possibly TRBD1 (6 bases). V gave up 2 bases and J gave up 5 bases, with 10 bases separating them. Germline V gene sequence: CDR1 LGHDT, CDR2 YNNKEL (reference sequence). The CDR3 extends over 14 amino acids.

This clonotype has at least ten counts. CDR3 bases: TGTGCCAGCTCACACGGACAGGGACCGTGGCAGCCCCAGCATTTT. Amino acids: CASSHGQGPWQPQHF. The rearrangement links TRBV18 to TRBJ1-5; 8 bases are shared with TRBD1. J gave up 7 bases and V 4 bases, and 9 bases lay outside the gene matches. Per the germline V gene, CDR1 is KGHSH and CDR2 is LQKENI. This CDR3 is built from 15 residues.

The rearrangement uses TRBV3-1 and TRBJ1-1, with unresolved D. V gave up 0 bases and J gave up 11 bases, with 7 bases separating them. This CDR3 has 11 residues. The germline gives CDR1 LGHDT, CDR2 YNNKEL (reference sequence). CDR3 in amino acids: CASSQDAGAFF. The CDR3 coding sequence is TGTGCCAGCAGCCAAGATGCGGGGGCTTTCTTT.

This clonotype occurred many times. The CDR3 region has the DNA TGTGCCACCAGTGCCCTAACAGGGGGCGGTGAGACCCAGTACTTC. Residues: CATSALTGGGETQYF. The chain has TRBV24-1 and TRBJ2-5; 9 positions match TRBD1. V was clipped by 5 bases and J by 5 bases; unmatched bases: 8. The CDR3 consists of 15 residues. CDR1 and CDR2 from the germline V gene are KGHDR and SFDVKD.

As concerns this clonotype: A junction end diverges from the germline sequence, so it may reflect a read error. V and J are TRBV20-1 and TRBJ1-1; weak D call: TRBD1 (5 bases). The CDR3 has 15 amino acids. From germline, CDR1 is DFQATT and CDR2 SNEGSKA (reference sequence). CDR3 sequence: CGAGDRRGEHGEAFF. CDR3 nucleotides: TGCGGTGCTGGAGACCGGCGGGGGGAACATGGTGAAGCTTTCTTT.

This clonotype was found many times. The chain is built from TRBV12-3 or TRBV12-4 and TRBJ2-7, with D possibly being TRBD1 (5 bases). V was trimmed by 0 bases and J by 6 bases, leaving 9 bases between them. The length of the CDR3 is 13 residues. CDR3 sequence reads: CASSLAQGFEQYF. CDR3 sequence (DNA): TGTGCCAGCAGTTTAGCGCAGGGTTTCGAGCAGTACTTC.